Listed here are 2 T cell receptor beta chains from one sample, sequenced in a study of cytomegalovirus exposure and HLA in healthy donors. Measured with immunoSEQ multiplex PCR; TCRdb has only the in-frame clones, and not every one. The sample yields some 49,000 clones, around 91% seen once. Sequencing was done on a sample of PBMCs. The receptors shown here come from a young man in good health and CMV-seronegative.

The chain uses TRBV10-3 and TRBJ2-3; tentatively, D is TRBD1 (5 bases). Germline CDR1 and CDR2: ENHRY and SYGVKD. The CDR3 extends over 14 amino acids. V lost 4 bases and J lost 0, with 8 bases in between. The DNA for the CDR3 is TGTGCCATCAGTGGGGGCCAGAGCACAGATACGCAGTATTTT. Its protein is CAISGGQSTDTQYF.

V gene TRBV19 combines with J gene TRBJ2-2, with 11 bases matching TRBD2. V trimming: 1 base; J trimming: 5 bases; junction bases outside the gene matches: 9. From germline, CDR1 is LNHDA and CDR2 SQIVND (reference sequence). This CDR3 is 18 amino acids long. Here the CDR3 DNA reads TGTGCCAGTAGTATAGGCTGGCTAGCGGGAGGTAGGACCGGGGAGCTGTTTTTT. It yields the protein CASSIGWLAGGRTGELFF. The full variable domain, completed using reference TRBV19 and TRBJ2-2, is DGGITQSPKYLFRKEGQNVTLSCEQNLNHDAMYWYRQDPGQGLRLIYYSQIVNDFQKGDIAEGYSVSREKKESFPLTVTSAQKNPTAFYLCASSIGWLAGGRTGELFFGEGSRLTVL.